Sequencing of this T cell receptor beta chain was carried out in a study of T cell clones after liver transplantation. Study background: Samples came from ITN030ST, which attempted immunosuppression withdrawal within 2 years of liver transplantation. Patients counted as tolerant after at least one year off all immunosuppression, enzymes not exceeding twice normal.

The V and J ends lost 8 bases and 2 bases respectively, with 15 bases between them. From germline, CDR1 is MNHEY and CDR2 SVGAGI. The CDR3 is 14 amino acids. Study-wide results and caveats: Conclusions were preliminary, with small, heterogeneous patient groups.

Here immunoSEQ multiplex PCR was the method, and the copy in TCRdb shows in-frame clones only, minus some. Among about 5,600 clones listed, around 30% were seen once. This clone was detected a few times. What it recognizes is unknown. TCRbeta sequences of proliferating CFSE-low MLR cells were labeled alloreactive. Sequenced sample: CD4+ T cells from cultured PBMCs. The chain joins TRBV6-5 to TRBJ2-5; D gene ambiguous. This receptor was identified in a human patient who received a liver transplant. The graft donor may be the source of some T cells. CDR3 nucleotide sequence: TGTGCCAGCCGACGCACAGTCTCACAAGAGACCCAGTACTTC. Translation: CASRRTVSQETQYF.